This T cell receptor (beta chain) was observed in a study of T cells in Graves' hyperthyroidism and ophthalmopathy. Many counts were recorded for this clonotype. Its antigen is as yet unknown. TCR beta CDR3 sequences were amplified from RNA transcripts. An initial round of RT-PCR targeting the TCR CDR3 relied on the HTBI primer set. TCRdb called the multiplex PCR reads again in MiXCR, with one record for every CDR3 protein. This table holds about 250,000 distinct CDR3 sequences, roughly 22% found once. V gave up 6 bases and J gave up 5 bases, with 16 bases separating them. The V gene's germline CDR1 is LGHDT and CDR2 YNNKEL (reference sequence). The CDR3 is 14 residues long. On the basis of clinical symptoms, serum thyroxine and TRAb, thyroid ultrasound and orbital computed tomography, diagnoses were made. The PBMCs studied were ones that came from 9 to 10 ml fresh peripheral blood. Notes on the study in general: By a 13 V-J model, ophthalmopathy was set apart from stable hyperthyroidism. Most thyroid clonotypes with frequency above 0.001 were detected in blood.

The material sequenced was blood. The sequence came from a middle-aged woman with Graves' ophthalmopathy. This sequence joins TRBV3-1 and TRBJ2-5; a possible D gene is TRBD2 (5 bases). This chain's CDR3 is CASSVWGELETQYF. The DNA for the CDR3 is TGTGCCAGCAGTGTTTGGGGAGAATTGGAGACCCAGTACTTC.